The sequence of this T cell receptor (beta chain) was determined in a study of control samples from healthy donors and cancer patients. The assay was immunoSEQ multiplex PCR, and TCRdb's table has in-frame clones only and misses some. The top ten clones hold about two fifths of a sample with about 120,000 clones, 80% to 90% of them seen once. Germline V gene lookup returns CDR1 MNHEY and CDR2 SVGAGI. The CDR3 totals 15 residues. Losses at the gene ends were 8 bases for V and 3 bases for J; bases not matched to a gene: 5. The sample taken for sequencing was blood. This receptor was taken from a man aged 45-65 years in good health. The V gene is TRBV6-5, the J gene TRBJ2-1; TRBD2 agrees at 12 bases. The CDR3 loop reads CASRTLAGGYNEQFF. In nucleotides, the CDR3 is TGTGCCAGCCGTACACTAGCGGGGGGCTACAATGAGCAGTTCTTC.